A selection of T cell receptor beta chains follows, all from one sample in a study of cytomegalovirus exposure and HLA in healthy donors. Clones were read by immunoSEQ multiplex PCR, and TCRdb kept only the in-frame ones, dropping some. The sample's table shows over 55,000 clones. The sequenced material came from PBMCs. These receptors came from a boy younger than 18 in good health and CMV-seronegative. The CDR3 runs from the conserved cysteine through the conserved F or W. D genes are given only for firm matches.

j_gene	d_gene	v_gene	CDR3nt	CDR3aa
TRBJ1-1	NA	TRBV25-1	TGTGCCAGCACAGGGTTTGCCCATGAAGCTTTCTTT	CASTGFAHEAFF
TRBJ2-7	TRBD2	TRBV5-1	TGCGCCAGCAGCCCCGGGACTAGCCTCGGCGAGCAGTACTTC	CASSPGTSLGEQYF
TRBJ2-7	NA	TRBV27	TGTGCCAGCAGGTTTGATAGAAAAGCCCATTACGAGCAGTACTTC	CASRFDRKAHYEQYF
TRBJ2-4	TRBD1	TRBV4-1	TGCGCCAGCAGCCAAGATCGGGACAGGGGGCCTCTAGCCAAAAACATTCAGTACTTC	CASSQDRDRGPLAKNIQYF
TRBJ2-7	NA	TRBV5-1	TGCGCCAGCAGCTCCAGCTCACAGCCCTACGAGCAGTACTTC	CASSSSSQPYEQYF
TRBJ2-5	TRBD1	TRBV15	TGTGCCACCAGCAGGTCCCGGACAGGTCAAGAAGAGACCCAGTACTTC	CATSRSRTGQEETQYF
TRBJ1-2	TRBD1	TRBV30	TGTGCCTGGAGTAGGGGCGGGACAGGGGGTATAAGCGGTGGCTACACCTTC	CAWSRGGTGGISGGYTF
TRBJ1-1	NA	TRBV7-3	TGTGCCAGCAGCCCGGGGTACCACACTGAAGCTTTCTTT	CASSPGYHTEAFF
TRBJ2-1	TRBD1	TRBV19	TGTGCCAGTAGTATACGGGGACAGGAGCAGTTCTTC	CASSIRGQEQFF
TRBJ2-2	NA	TRBV7-9	TGTGCCAGCAAGCAGGGGAACACCGGGGAGCTGTTTTTT	CASKQGNTGELFF
TRBJ2-2	TRBD2	TRBV5-1	TGCGCCAGCAGCTTGGAGGCAGCGGGGGTCGCCGGGGAGCTGTTTTTT	CASSLEAAGVAGELFF
TRBJ1-2	NA	TRBV19	TGTGCCAGTAGTATAGATCGCGGGACCCCCACGGGTGGCTACACCTTC	CASSIDRGTPTGGYTF
TRBJ1-2	NA	TRBV6-6	TGTGCCAGCAGTTACCCCGGGACACGCGATGGCTACACCTTC	CASSYPGTRDGYTF
TRBJ2-1	TRBD1	TRBV7-6	TGTGCCAGCAGCTTTCCTCTGGACAGGGTATACAATGAGCAGTTCTTC	CASSFPLDRVYNEQFF
TRBJ2-1	TRBD2	TRBV6-4	TGTGCCAGCAGAGTGCTAGCGGGAGATCAGAATGAGCAGTTCTTC	CASRVLAGDQNEQFF
TRBJ2-7	TRBD1	TRBV11-2	TGTGCCAGCAGGGCCCAGGGGGACCTCTCCTACGAGCAGTACTTC	CASRAQGDLSYEQYF
TRBJ1-1	TRBD1	TRBV7-3	TGTGCCAGCAGCAAAGGGACAGGGTACGACACTGAAGCTTTCTTT	CASSKGTGYDTEAFF
TRBJ1-1	TRBD1	TRBV11-2	TGTGCCAGCAACCCATCTACAGGGGTAGCTTTCTTT	CASNPSTGVAFF
TRBJ1-2	TRBD1	TRBV10-3	TGTGCCATCAGCAACGCGGGACAGGGGGCCGGTGGCTACACCTTC	CAISNAGQGAGGYTF
TRBJ2-7	TRBD2	TRBV6-5	TGTGCCAGCGGACTCTTGGCGGGAGCCTCTTACGAGCAGTACTTC	CASGLLAGASYEQYF
TRBJ2-1	NA	TRBV29-1	TGCAGCGTCCAGAAATACGGAGGGGGGGGTGAGCAGTTCTTC	CSVQKYGGGGEQFF
TRBJ2-7	NA	TRBV29-1	TGCAGCGTTGGGGATCTTTTGGGGGGGGCGGCCTACGAGCAGTACTTC	CSVGDLLGGAAYEQYF
TRBJ1-2	NA	TRBV19	TGTGCCAGTTCGGACCGACCAGGGGATCGCTACACCTTC	CASSDRPGDRYTF
TRBJ1-4	NA	TRBV29-1	TGCAGTGTTGAAGCGCTAGGGGAAGATGAAAAACTGTTTTTT	CSVEALGEDEKLFF
TRBJ2-3	TRBD2	TRBV18	TGTGCCAGCTCACCCCGGTTAGCGGGACTCACAGATACGCAGTATTTT	CASSPRLAGLTDTQYF
TRBJ2-5	NA	TRBV2	TGTGCCAGCATGGGGGGGACATTTGCGGAGACCCAGTACTTC	CASMGGTFAETQYF
TRBJ1-2	TRBD1	TRBV30	TGTGCCTGGGACGCAGGGGGCTACTATGGCTACACCTTC	CAWDAGGYYGYTF
TRBJ2-5	NA	TRBV18	TGTGCCAGCTCACTTAAGCGGGAGACCCAGTACTTC	CASSLKRETQYF
TRBJ2-7	NA	TRBV19	TGTGCCAGTAGTACCCCGGGACTGGGAAGAGGCGAGCAGTACTTC	CASSTPGLGRGEQYF
TRBJ1-5	TRBD1	TRBV9	TGTGCCAGCAGCGTAGACCCACAGGAGGGGGCTCAGCCCCAGCATTTT	CASSVDPQEGAQPQHF